Detailed here is one T cell receptor beta chain. The record originates from a study of regulatory T cells in long-lasting Graves disease. About the research overall: The criterion for persistent Graves' disease was over 5 years of antithyroid drugs with positive TSH receptor antibodies.

Relying on iRepertoire HTBI primers and Arm-PCR of CDR3 regions, the team built TCR beta libraries. TCRdb passed the multiplex PCR reads through MiXCR, listing each CDR3 protein once. The table has nearly 350,000 distinct CDR3 sequences, roughly a fifth seen once; the top ten hold just under 30%. The germline V and J ends were trimmed by 5 bases and 7 bases, with 21 bases remaining between them. Germline CDR1 SEHNR, CDR2 FQNEAQ (reference sequence). The CDR3 extends over 16 amino acids. The sample's time point: persistent/refractory GD, antithyroid drugs over 5 years with positive TRAb. The TCR library was made from RNA extracted from PBMCs.

The chain links TRBV7-9 to TRBJ1-5, with D maybe TRBD1 (5 bases). The starting material was peripheral blood mononuclear cells (PBMCs), obtained when the disease was refractory, from a patient treated with antithyroid drugs. The receptor comes from a female donor with Graves disease. As DNA, the CDR3 is TGTGCCAGCAGCCCCGCTGGGGCGACAGATAAACAGCCCCAGCATTTT. As protein: CASSPAGATDKQPQHF.